This TCR beta chain was identified during a study of blood T cell repertoires in COVID-19. For the study at large: COVID-19 samples, acute and convalescent, were from the United States, Italy and Spain. PBMCs, B-cell-depleted T cells, or T cells provided the cDNA or gDNA that made up the material.

This CDR3 is 16 amino acids long. The germline V gene has CDR1 MNHEY and CDR2 SMNVEV (reference sequence). Trimming cost V 0 bases and J 0 bases, with 9 bases left between them. The data were produced by immunoSEQ multiplex PCR, yet TCRdb's version contains in-frame clones alone and is incomplete. Among 200,000 to 250,000 clones listed, around nine tenths were seen once. This clone is a singleton in its sample. The receptor was isolated from a man between 18 and 29 years old with active or convalescent COVID-19. The specimen sequenced was peripheral blood. The chain uses TRBV27 and TRBJ2-1; no clear D gene. The CDR3 spells CASSLSIPGSYNEQFF. CDR3 in DNA: TGTGCCAGCAGTTTATCGATCCCGGGCTCCTACAATGAGCAGTTCTTC.